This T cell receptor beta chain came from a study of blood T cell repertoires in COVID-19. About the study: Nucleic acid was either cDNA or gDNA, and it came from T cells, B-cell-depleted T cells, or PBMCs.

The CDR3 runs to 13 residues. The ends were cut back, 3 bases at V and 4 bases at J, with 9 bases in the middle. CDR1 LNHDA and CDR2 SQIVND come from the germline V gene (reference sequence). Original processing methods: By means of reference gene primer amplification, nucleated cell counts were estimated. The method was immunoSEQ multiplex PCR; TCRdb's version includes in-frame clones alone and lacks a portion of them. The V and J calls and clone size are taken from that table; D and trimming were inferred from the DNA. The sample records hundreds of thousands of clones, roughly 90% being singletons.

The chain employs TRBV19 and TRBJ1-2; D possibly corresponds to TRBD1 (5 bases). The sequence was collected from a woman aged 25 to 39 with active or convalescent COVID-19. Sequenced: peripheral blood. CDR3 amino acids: CASSMGGVYGYTF. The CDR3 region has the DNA TGTGCCAGTAGTATGGGAGGGGTCTATGGCTACACCTTC.